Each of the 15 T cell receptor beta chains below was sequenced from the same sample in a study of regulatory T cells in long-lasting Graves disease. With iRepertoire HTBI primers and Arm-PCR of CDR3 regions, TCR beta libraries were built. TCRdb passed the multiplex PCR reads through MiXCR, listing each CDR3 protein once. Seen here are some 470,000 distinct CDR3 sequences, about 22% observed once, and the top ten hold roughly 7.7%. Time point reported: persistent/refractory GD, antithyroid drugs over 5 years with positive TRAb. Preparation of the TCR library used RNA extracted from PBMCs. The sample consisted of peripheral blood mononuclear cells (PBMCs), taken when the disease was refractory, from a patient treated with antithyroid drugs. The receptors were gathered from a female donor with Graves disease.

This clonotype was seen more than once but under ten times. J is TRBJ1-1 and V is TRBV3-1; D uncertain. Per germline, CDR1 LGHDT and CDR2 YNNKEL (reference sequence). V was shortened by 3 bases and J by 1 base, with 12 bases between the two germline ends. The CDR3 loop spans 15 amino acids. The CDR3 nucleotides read TGTGCCAGCAGCCACTTAGGGTTCCGGAACACTGAAGCTTTCTTT. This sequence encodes CASSHLGFRNTEAFF. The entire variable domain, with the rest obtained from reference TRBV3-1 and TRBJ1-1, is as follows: DTAVSQTPKYLVTQMGNDKSIKCEQNLGHDTMYWYKQDSKKFLKIMFSYNNKELIINETVPNRFSPKSPDKAHLNLHINSLELGDSAVYFCASSHLGFRNTEAFFGQGTRLTVV.

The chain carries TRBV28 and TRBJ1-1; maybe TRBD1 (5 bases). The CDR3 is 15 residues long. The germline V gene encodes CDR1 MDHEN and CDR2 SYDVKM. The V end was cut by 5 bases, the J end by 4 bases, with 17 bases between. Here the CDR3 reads CASSPGTWMSTEAFF. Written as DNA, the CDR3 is TGTGCCAGCAGTCCGGGGACTTGGATGAGCACTGAAGCTTTCTTT.

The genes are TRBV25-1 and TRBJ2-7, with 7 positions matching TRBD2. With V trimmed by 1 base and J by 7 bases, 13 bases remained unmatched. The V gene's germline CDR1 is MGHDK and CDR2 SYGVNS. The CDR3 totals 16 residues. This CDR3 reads CASSESRDYPPCEQYF. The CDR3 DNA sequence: TGTGCCAGCAGTGAATCTCGGGACTACCCACCTTGTGAGCAGTACTTC.

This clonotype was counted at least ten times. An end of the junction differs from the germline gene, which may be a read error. The CDR3 DNA sequence: TGTGCCAGCAGTTTGACGCGATCTTGGACTGGAGCTTTCTTT. This sequence encodes CASSLTRSWTGAFF. The chain carries TRBV27 and TRBJ1-1; D not resolved. Germline V gene data show CDR1 as MNHEY and CDR2 as SMNVEV (reference sequence). The CDR3 is 14 amino acids.

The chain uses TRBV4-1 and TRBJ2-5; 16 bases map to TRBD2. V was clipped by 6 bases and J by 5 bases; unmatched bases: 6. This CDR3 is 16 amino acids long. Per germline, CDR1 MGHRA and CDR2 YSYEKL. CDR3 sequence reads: CASSPGLAGGPETQYF. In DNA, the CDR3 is TGCGCCAGCAGTCCGGGACTAGCGGGAGGGCCCGAGACCCAGTACTTC.

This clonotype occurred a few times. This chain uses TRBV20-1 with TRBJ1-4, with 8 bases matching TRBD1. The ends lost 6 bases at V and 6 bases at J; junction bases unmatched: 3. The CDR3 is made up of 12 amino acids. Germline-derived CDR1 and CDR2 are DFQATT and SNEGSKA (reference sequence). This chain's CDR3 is CSAATGDEKLFF. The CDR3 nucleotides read TGCAGTGCCGCGACAGGGGATGAAAAACTGTTTTTT.

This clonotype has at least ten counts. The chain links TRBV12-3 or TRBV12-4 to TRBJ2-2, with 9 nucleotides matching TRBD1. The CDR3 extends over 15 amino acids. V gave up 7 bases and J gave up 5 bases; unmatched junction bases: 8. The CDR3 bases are TGTGCCAGCACGGACAGGGGAAGATATACCGGGGAGCTGTTTTTT. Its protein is CASTDRGRYTGELFF.

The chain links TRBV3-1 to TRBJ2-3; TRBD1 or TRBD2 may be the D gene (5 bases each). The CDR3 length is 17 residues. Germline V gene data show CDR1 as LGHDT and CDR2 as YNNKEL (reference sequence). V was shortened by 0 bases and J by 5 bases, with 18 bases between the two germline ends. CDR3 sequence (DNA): TGTGCCAGCAGCCAAGACTACGGGGCTTGGAACTTAGATACGCAGTATTTT. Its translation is CASSQDYGAWNLDTQYF.

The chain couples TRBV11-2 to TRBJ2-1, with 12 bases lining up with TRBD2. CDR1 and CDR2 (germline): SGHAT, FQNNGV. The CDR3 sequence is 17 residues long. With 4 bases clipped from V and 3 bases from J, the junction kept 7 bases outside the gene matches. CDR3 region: CASSSQPGLAGYNEQFF. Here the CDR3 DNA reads TGTGCCAGCAGCTCCCAACCGGGACTAGCGGGCTACAATGAGCAGTTCTTC. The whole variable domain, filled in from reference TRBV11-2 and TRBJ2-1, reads EAGVAQSPRYKIIEKRQSVAFWCNPISGHATLYWYQQILGQGPKLLIQFQNNGVVDDSQLPKDRFSAERLKGVDSTLKIQPAKLEDSAVYLCASSSQPGLAGYNEQFFGPGTRLTVL.

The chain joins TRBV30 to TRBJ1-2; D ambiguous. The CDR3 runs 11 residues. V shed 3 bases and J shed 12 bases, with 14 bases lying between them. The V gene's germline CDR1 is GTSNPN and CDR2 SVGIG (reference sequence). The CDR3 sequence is CAWSIGPLDTF. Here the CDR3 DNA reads TGTGCCTGGAGCATCGGGCCTTTGGACACCTTC.

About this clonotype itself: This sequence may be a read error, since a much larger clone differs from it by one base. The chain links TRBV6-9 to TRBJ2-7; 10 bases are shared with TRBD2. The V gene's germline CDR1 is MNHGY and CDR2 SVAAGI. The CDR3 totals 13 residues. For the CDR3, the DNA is TGTGCCGGCAGTTACGTAGCGGGGGGCGAGCAGTACTTC. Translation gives CAGSYVAGGEQYF.

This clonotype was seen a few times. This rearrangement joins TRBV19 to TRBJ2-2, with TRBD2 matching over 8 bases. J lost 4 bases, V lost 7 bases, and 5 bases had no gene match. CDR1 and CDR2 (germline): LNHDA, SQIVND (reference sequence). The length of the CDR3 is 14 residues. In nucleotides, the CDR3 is TGTGCCAGTATGGGACTAGGAGGCACCGGGGAGCTGTTTTTT. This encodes CASMGLGGTGELFF.

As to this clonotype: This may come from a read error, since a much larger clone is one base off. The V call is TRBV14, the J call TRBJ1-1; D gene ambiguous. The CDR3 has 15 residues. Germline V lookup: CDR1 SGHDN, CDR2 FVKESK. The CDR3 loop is CAGSQEWGEATEAFF. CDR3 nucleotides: TGTGCCGGCAGCCAAGAATGGGGAGAGGCCACTGAAGCTTTCTTT.

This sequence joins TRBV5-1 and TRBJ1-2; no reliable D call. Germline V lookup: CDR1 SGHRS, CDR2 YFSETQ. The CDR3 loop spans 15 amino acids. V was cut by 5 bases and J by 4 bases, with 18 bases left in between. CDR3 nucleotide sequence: TGCGCCAGCAGGCGAGGGCCGCCGCGTGGCTATGGCTACACCTTC. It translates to CASRRGPPRGYGYTF.

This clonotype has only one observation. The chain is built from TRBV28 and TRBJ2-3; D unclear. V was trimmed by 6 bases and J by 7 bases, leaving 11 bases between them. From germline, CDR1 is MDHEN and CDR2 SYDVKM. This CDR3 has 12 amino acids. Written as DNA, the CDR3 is TGTGCCAGCAGCCAAAAGTGGTATACGCAGTATTTT. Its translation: CASSQKWYTQYF.